The table lists the clone carrying this TCR beta chain with a few counts. What it binds is not known. The germline CDR1 and CDR2 sequences are SGDLS and YYNGEE. The CDR3 consists of 14 residues. Trimming pared 3 bases from V and 5 bases from J, leaving 14 bases between. Sequencing was performed with immunoSEQ multiplex PCR; in TCRdb, only in-frame clones are kept and a portion is missing. The sample yields 7,500 to 8,500 clones, less than 45% seen once. Coculture of the mixed lymphocyte reaction cells took place at 37 degrees C and lasted about 6 days. The sample belongs to a study of siplizumab effects on memory and regulatory T cells. About the study: Paired mixed lymphocyte reactions used siplizumab at 0.8 to 1 ug/mL or no drug.

The sequence derives from a human donor in good health; the cells came from an allogeneic mixed lymphocyte reaction. The rearrangement joins TRBV9 to TRBJ2-5, with a possible D match to TRBD2 (7 bases). The sample consisted of CFSE-low (dividing) CD8+ T cells sorted from an allogeneic mixed lymphocyte reaction. The CDR3 nucleotides read TGTGCCAGCAGCGGAGGGGGGGCGTGGGAGACCCAGTACTTC. Protein sequence: CASSGGGAWETQYF.